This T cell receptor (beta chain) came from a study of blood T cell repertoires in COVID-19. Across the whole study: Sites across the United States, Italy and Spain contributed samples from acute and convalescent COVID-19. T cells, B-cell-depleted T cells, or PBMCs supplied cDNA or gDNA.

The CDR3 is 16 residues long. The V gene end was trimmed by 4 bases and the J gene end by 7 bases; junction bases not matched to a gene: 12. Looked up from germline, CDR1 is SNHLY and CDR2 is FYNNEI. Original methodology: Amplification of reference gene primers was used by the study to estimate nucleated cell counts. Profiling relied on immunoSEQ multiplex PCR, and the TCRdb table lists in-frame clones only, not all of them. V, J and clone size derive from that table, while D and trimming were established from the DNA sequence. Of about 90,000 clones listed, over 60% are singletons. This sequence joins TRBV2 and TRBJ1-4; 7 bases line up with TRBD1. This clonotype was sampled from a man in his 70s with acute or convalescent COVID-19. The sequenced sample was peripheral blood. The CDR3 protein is CASSATGIRWSEKLFF. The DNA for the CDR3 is TGTGCCAGCAGTGCGACAGGGATTAGATGGAGTGAAAAACTGTTTTTT.